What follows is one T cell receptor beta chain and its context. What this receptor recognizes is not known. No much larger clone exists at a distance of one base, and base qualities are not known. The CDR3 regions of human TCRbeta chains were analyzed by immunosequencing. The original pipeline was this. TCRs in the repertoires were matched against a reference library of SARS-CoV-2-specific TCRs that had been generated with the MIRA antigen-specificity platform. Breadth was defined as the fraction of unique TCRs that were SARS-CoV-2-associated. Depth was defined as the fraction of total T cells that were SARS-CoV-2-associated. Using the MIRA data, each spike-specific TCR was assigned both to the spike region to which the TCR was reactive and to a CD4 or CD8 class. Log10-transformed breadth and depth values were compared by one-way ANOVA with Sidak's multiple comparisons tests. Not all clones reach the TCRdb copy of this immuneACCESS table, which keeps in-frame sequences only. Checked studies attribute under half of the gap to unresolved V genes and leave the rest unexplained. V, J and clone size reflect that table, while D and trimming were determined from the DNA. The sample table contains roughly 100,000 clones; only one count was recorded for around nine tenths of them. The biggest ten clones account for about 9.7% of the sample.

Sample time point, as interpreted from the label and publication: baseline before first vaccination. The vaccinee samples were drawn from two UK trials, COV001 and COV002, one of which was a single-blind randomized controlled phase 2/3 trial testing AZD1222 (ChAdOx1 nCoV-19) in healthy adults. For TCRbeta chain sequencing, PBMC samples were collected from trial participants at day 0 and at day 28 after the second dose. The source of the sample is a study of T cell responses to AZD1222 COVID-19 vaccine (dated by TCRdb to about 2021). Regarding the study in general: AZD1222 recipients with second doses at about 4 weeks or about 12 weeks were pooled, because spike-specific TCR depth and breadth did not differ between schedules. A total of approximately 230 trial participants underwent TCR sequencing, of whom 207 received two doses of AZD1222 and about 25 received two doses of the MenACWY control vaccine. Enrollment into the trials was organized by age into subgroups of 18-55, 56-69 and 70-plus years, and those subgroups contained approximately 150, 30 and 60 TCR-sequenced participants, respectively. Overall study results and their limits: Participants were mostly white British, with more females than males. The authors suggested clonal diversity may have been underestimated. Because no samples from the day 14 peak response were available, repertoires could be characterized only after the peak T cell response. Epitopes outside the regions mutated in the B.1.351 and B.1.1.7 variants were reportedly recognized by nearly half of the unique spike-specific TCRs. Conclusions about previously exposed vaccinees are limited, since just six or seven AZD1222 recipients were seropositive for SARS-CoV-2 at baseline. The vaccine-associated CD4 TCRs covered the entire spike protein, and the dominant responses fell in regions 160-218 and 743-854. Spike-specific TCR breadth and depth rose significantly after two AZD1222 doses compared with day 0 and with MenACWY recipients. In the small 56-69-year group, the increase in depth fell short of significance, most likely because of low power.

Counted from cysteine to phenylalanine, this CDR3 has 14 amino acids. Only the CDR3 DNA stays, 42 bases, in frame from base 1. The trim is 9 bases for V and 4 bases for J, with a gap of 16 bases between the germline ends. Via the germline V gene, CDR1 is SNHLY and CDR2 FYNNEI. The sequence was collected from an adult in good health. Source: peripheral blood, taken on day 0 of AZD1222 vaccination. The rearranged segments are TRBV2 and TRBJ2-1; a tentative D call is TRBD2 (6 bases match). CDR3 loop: CASTRDSIYNEQFF. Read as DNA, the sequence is TGTGCCAGTACCCGGGACTCGATATACAATGAGCAGTTCTTC.